Presented here are 15 T cell receptor beta chains from one specimen sequenced in a study of long-term antiretroviral therapy in people with HIV. Sequencing relied on immunoSEQ assay v3.0, run at survey level. The method was immunoSEQ multiplex PCR; TCRdb's version includes in-frame clones alone and lacks a portion of them. The profile shows over 25,000 clones, about 82% of them singletons. The sequences come from unsorted PBMCs, collected 0.8 years after starting antiretroviral therapy. The receptors here all came from a woman aged 25 to 45 with HIV.

J is TRBJ1-6 and V is TRBV30, with TRBD1 matching over 11 bases. Germline V gene sequence: CDR1 GTSNPN, CDR2 SVGIG (reference sequence). V shed 6 bases, J shed 7 bases, and the junction held 8 bases outside the gene matches. The CDR3 is 15 amino acids. CDR3 DNA: TGTGCCTGCCCCGGGACAGGGGGATGGAATTCACCCCTCCACTTT. This gives the protein CACPGTGGWNSPLHF.

V usage is TRBV5-8 and J usage is TRBJ2-3; 8 bases agree with TRBD2. The CDR3 covers 16 residues. After removal of 1 base from V and 2 bases from J, the junction contained 6 bases not matched to a gene. CDR1 is SGHTS and CDR2 is YDEGEE in the germline V gene. In DNA form, the CDR3 reads TGTGCCAGCAGCTTGTTAACGGGGGGGCCCACAGATACGCAGTATTTT. Translation: CASSLLTGGPTDTQYF.

The V gene is TRBV6-5, the J gene TRBJ1-4; D is perhaps TRBD1 (6 bases). This CDR3 contains 15 residues. V was pared by 4 bases and J by 5 bases, with 14 bases between. Germline V gene data show CDR1 as MNHEY and CDR2 as SVGAGI. The CDR3 DNA follows: TGTGCCAGCAGTTCCGCAGGGGCACGAAATGAAAAACTGTTTTTT. It yields the protein CASSSAGARNEKLFF.

The chain joins TRBV7-2 to TRBJ1-1; 7 bases are shared with TRBD1. V lost 5 bases to trimming and J lost 3 bases; unmatched junction nucleotides: 9. This CDR3 has 15 amino acids. Germline CDR1 reads SGHTA; CDR2 reads FQGNSA. CDR3 loop: CASSPEGDRYTEAFF. The CDR3 DNA sequence: TGTGCCAGCAGCCCGGAGGGGGACAGATACACTGAAGCTTTCTTT.

This clone has just one count. J is TRBJ2-3 and V is TRBV7-9, with D perhaps matching TRBD2 (5 bases). Germline CDR1 is SEHNR and CDR2 is FQNEAQ (reference sequence). Trimming shortened V by 11 bases and J by 0 bases, and 18 bases separated the two germline ends. The CDR3 has 15 residues. CDR3: CAARQEGGSTDTQYF. The CDR3 coding sequence is TGTGCCGCTCGACAAGAGGGCGGTAGCACAGATACGCAGTATTTT.

Concerning this clone: In the same sample, other DNA sequences code for this CDR3. V gene TRBV5-1 combines with J gene TRBJ1-1; D is undetermined. Deletions cut 0 bases from V and 0 bases from J, with 3 bases between. Germline V gene data show CDR1 as SGHRS and CDR2 as YFSETQ. The CDR3 length is 13 residues. The CDR3: CASSLDVNTEAFF. DNA of the CDR3: TGCGCCAGCAGCTTGGACGTGAACACTGAAGCTTTCTTT.

This chain joins TRBV2 and TRBJ2-3; TRBD2 matches at 8 bases. The germline V gene encodes CDR1 SNHLY and CDR2 FYNNEI. The CDR3 runs to 15 residues. V lost 6 bases, J lost 0 bases, and 5 bases stayed unmatched. The CDR3 reads CASSVSGASTDTQYF. Written as DNA, the CDR3 is TGTGCCAGCAGCGTTAGCGGGGCTAGCACAGATACGCAGTATTTT.

The chain's CDR3 is CASSSTVGRFGNTIYF. CDR3 sequence (DNA): TGCGCCAGCAGCTCAACGGTGGGACGATTTGGAAACACCATATATTTT. The V call is TRBV5-1, the J call TRBJ1-3, with TRBD1 as a possible D gene (5 bases). The CDR3 consists of 16 residues. Germline V gives CDR1 SGHRS, CDR2 YFSETQ. Trimming took 3 bases from V and 3 from J, leaving 16 bases between them.

The chain links TRBV19 to TRBJ1-5; 8 bases align to TRBD1. J gave up 4 bases and V 9 bases, and 20 bases lay outside the gene matches. Per the germline V gene, CDR1 is LNHDA and CDR2 is SQIVND (reference sequence). CDR3 size: 18 residues. CDR3 loop: CARNPARTGSEKNQPQHF. CDR3 DNA sequence: TGTGCCAGAAACCCCGCTCGGACAGGGTCGGAGAAAAATCAGCCCCAGCATTTT. The full variable domain, rest sourced from reference TRBV19 and TRBJ1-5, is DGGITQSPKYLFRKEGQNVTLSCEQNLNHDAMYWYRQDPGQGLRLIYYSQIVNDFQKGDIAEGYSVSREKKESFPLTVTSAQKNPTAFYLCARNPARTGSEKNQPQHFGDGTRLSIL.

The chain couples TRBV7-3 to TRBJ2-5; D is perhaps TRBD1 or TRBD2 (5 bases each). CDR3 length: 15 amino acids. V was trimmed by 4 bases and J by 5 bases, leaving 17 bases between them. Per the germline V gene, CDR1 is SGHTA and CDR2 is FQGTGA. Here the CDR3 reads CASSYADGGWETQYF. For the CDR3, the DNA is TGTGCCAGCAGCTACGCCGATGGGGGATGGGAGACCCAGTACTTC. Filled out from reference TRBV7-3 and TRBJ2-5, the complete variable domain reads GAGVSQTPSNKVTEKGKYVELRCDPISGHTALYWYRQSLGQGPEFLIYFQGTGAADDSGLPNDRFFAVRPEGSVSTLKIQRTERGDSAVYLCASSYADGGWETQYFGPGTRLLVL.

V gene TRBV28 combines with J gene TRBJ1-2; D not certain. CDR1 and CDR2 (germline): MDHEN, SYDVKM. The CDR3 runs to 12 residues. The V end lost 3 bases, the J end lost 5 bases, and 7 bases lay between the germline ends. CDR3 nucleotides: TGTGCCAGCAGTTTCCAGGAGTATGGCTACACCTTC. It is translated as CASSFQEYGYTF.

The chain employs TRBV7-6 and TRBJ1-5, with 7 positions matching TRBD1. This CDR3 has 15 residues. In germline, CDR1 is SGHVS, CDR2 FNYEAQ. The V segment lost 5 bases and the J segment 0 bases; nucleotides outside the gene matches: 4. CDR3 residues: CASSPGTDSNQPQHF. The CDR3 DNA follows: TGTGCCAGCAGCCCCGGGACAGATAGCAATCAGCCCCAGCATTTT.

V usage is TRBV27 and J usage is TRBJ1-2, with a tentative D call TRBD1 (6 bases). Trimming pared 3 bases from V and 4 bases from J, leaving 9 bases between. CDR3 size: 13 residues. Germline assignment: CDR1 MNHEY and CDR2 SMNVEV (reference sequence). The CDR3 protein is CASSFRGAYGYTF. The CDR3 nucleotides read TGTGCCAGCAGTTTTCGGGGGGCCTATGGCTACACCTTC.

The chain couples TRBV2 to TRBJ1-6, with D perhaps TRBD1 (6 bases). Germline V gives CDR1 SNHLY, CDR2 FYNNEI. This CDR3 contains 16 residues. The V end lost 6 bases, the J end lost 3 bases, and 15 bases lay between the germline ends. The CDR3 sequence is CASRGGGGGYNSPLHF. The CDR3 nucleotides are TGTGCCAGCAGAGGCGGGGGGGGCGGCTATAATTCACCCCTCCACTTT.

The chain couples TRBV7-9 to TRBJ1-5, with D possibly matching TRBD1 (5 bases). This CDR3 comprises 12 residues. The V gene lost 5 bases and the J gene lost 7 bases, with 9 bases spanning the gap. CDR1 and CDR2 from the germline V gene are SEHNR and FQNEAQ (reference sequence). CDR3 nucleotides: TGTGCCAGCAGCCGGGACCTGCAGCCCCAGCATTTT. The encoded protein is CASSRDLQPQHF.